This section outlines one T cell receptor (beta chain) sequence together with its context. This entry is derived from a study of T-cell reconstitution after alpha-beta-depleted transplantation in children. Germline CDR1 SGHAT, CDR2 FQNNGV. The CDR3 runs 16 residues. V dropped 0 bases and J dropped 5; count of bases not matched to a gene: 6. It was with unique molecular identifiers that the TCRbeta library was prepared. MiXCR, run by TCRdb on the PCR reads, gives a single entry per CDR3 protein. The sample contains more than 250,000 distinct CDR3 sequences, nearly 10% of which appear only once. This material consisted of PBMCs from the stem cell graft donor, taken from the stem cell graft. The chain recombines TRBV11-2 with TRBJ1-4, with 7 nucleotides matching TRBD1. The origin of this receptor is a human donor who donated a stem cell graft to a child with SCID. The CDR3 is CASSLERAQGNEKLFF. CDR3 in DNA: TGTGCCAGCAGCTTAGAGAGAGCACAGGGGAATGAAAAACTGTTTTTT.